This TCR beta chain appears in the sequencing data of a study of monozygotic twins with inflammatory bowel disease. Study-level points and caveats: IBD-affected twins scored below their healthy co-twins in TCRbeta diversity (inverse Simpson).

TCR libraries were prepared from 3,500 to 4,000 ng total RNA each. Per sample, reverse transcription was split into eight reactions. Using the 5' RACE reads, TCRdb records one entry per CDR3 protein without DNA. The sample's table shows approximately 390,000 distinct CDR3 sequences. Turning to this clonotype: The antigen is not known.

The germline CDR1 and CDR2 sequences are SGHRS and YFSETQ. This CDR3 comprises 18 residues. This receptor was obtained from a human donor with ulcerative colitis or Crohn's disease, or a healthy co-twin of an affected twin (not recorded which). The chain combines TRBV5-1 with TRBJ1-5. The specimen sequenced was blood. CDR3 loop: CASSSSPAGAGGNQPQHF.